This T cell receptor beta chain emerged from a study of blood T cell repertoires in COVID-19. Study information: Acute and convalescent COVID-19 specimens originated in the United States, Italy and Spain. From T cells, B-cell-depleted T cells, or PBMCs came the material, which was cDNA or gDNA.

Trimming at V came to 5 bases and at J to 0 bases, leaving 8 bases not matched to a gene. The germline V gene encodes CDR1 MNHEY and CDR2 SVGEGT. This CDR3 region has 16 residues. Original analysis: For nucleated cells, counts were estimated from reference gene primer amplification. The protocol was immunoSEQ multiplex PCR, while the TCRdb copy is restricted to in-frame clones and leaves out a portion. V and J calls and clone size are given by that table; D and trimming were obtained from the DNA. The sample lists 25,000 to 30,000 clones, about four fifths occurring once. The sample consisted of peripheral blood. V gene TRBV6-2 or TRBV6-3 combines with J gene TRBJ1-1; the match to TRBD1 covers 8 bases. This TCR was recovered from a man aged 70-80 years with acute or convalescent COVID-19. CDR3 coding DNA: TGTGCCAGCAGTGACCGGACAGGGTCAATGAACACTGAAGCTTTCTTT. Amino acid sequence: CASSDRTGSMNTEAFF.